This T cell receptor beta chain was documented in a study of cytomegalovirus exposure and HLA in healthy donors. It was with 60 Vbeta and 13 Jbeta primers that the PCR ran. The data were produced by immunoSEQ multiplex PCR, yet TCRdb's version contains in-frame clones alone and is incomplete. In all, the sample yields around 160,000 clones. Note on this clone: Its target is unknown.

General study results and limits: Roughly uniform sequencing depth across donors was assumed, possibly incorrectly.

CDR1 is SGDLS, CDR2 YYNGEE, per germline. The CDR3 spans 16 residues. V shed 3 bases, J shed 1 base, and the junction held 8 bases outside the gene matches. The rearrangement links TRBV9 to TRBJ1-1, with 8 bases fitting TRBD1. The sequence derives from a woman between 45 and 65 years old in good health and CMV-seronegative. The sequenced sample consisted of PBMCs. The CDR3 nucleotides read TGTGCCAGCAGCGATAGGACAGGGCCGTCGAACACTGAAGCTTTCTTT. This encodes CASSDRTGPSNTEAFF.